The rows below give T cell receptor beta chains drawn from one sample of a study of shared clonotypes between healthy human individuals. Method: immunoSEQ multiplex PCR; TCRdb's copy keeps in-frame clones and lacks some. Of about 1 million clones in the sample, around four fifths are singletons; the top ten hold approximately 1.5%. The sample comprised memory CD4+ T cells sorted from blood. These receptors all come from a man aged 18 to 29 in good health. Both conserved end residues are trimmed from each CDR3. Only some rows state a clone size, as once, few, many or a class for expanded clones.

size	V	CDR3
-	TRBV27	ASRPSGEGAEAF
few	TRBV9	ASSGQGANSPLH
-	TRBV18	ASHPGRRGEQY
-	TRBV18	ASSPSGFNQPQH
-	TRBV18	ASSPQQAGAGELF
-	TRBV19	ASSRQDQPQH
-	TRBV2	ASSVTGVETQY
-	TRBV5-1	ASRLAGTSTDTQY
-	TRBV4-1	ASSQVLADTHYGYT
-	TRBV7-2	ASSLSQGRETQY
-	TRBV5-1	ASSPRTSSEEQY
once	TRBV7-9	ASSVRQGEQY
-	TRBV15	ATSEGALLQGSGNTIY
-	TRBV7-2	ASSFITGSYGYT
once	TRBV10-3	AISERDRATTEAF
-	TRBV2	ASSRWDKGYEQF
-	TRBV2	ASGVGGAYNEQF
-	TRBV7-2	ASSLGQLGGYT
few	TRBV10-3	ASGVTSGRSNTGELF
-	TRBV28	ASSLGGTGNTIY
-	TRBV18	ASSPDSYTEAF
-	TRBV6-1	ASSAYGVPYEQY
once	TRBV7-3	ASSLYRYGQGAF
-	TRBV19	ASTPGLLSSTDTQY
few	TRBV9	ASSVGVGLPYEQY
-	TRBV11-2	ASSRDLLTDTQY
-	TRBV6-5	ASSFPVSGAGELF
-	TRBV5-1	ASSLGTGAGIQY
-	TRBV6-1	ASSKQGSPTDTQY
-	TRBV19	ASSSRDSYGYT
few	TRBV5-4	ASSLDRGHVYGYT
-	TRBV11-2	ASSRRMGGPAEAF
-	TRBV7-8	ASSLVGRGQETQY
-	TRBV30	AWSRGGTEAF
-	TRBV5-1	ASSDRTSSSEQF
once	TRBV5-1	ASSLGGQKRNTEAF
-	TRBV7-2	ASSPGVLATSTDTQY
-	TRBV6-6	ASSYSIGQGGHEQY
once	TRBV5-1	ASSRDSYEQY
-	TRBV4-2	ASSPSGRSVVRDIQY
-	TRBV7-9	ASRPGTGNSPLH
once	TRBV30	AWTPGTFNTEAF
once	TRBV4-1	ASSRGPGQGVGGYT
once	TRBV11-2	ASSFSYQGGSYT
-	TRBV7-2	ASKTGQGARNEQF